This is a list of T cell receptor beta chains from one sample in a study of T cell responses to AZD1222 COVID-19 vaccine. TCRdb keeps only in-frame clones here, not all; method: immunoSEQ multiplex PCR. The profile shows fewer than 120,000 clones, roughly 85% of them singletons. Sequences were derived from peripheral blood, sampled on day 0 of AZD1222 vaccination. The receptor source for this set is an adult in good health. Both conserved end residues are part of each CDR3. Fields, in order: D gene, J gene, V gene, clone size, CDR3 protein, CDR3 DNA. A D gene is named only where the DNA matches it firmly. Clone size is shown for a subset of rows, as once, few, many or a class of expanded clone.

D: NA; J: TRBJ1-2; V: TRBV28; size: NA; CDR3: CASSPEQESMRGYTF; DNA: TGTGCCAGCAGTCCAGAACAGGAGTCAATGAGGGGCTACACCTTC
D: TRBD1; J: TRBJ1-6; V: TRBV5-4; size: NA; CDR3: CASRGGTGINSPLHF; DNA: TGTGCCAGCAGGGGTGGGACAGGGATTAATTCACCCCTCCACTTT
D: TRBD1; J: TRBJ1-4; V: TRBV30; size: once; CDR3: CAWSVPGDRGQKLFF; DNA: TGTGCCTGGAGTGTACCCGGAGACAGGGGACAAAAACTGTTTTTT
D: NA; J: TRBJ1-1; V: TRBV7-6; size: NA; CDR3: CASSLALAKDTEAFF; DNA: TGTGCCAGCAGCTTAGCTCTAGCTAAGGACACTGAAGCTTTCTTT
D: TRBD1; J: TRBJ2-2; V: TRBV5-1; size: NA; CDR3: CASSLARTGVTGELFF; DNA: TGCGCCAGCAGCTTGGCCCGGACAGGGGTTACCGGGGAGCTGTTTTTT
D: NA; J: TRBJ2-7; V: TRBV18; size: NA; CDR3: CASSPAGFFSYEQYF; DNA: TGTGCCAGCTCACCAGCAGGATTTTTCTCCTACGAGCAGTACTTC
D: NA; J: TRBJ2-2; V: TRBV7-3; size: NA; CDR3: CASSAQGRWGTGELFF; DNA: TGTGCCAGCAGCGCCCAGGGGAGGTGGGGGACCGGGGAGCTGTTTTTT
D: NA; J: TRBJ1-2; V: TRBV2; size: few; CDR3: CASSELWGYTF; DNA: TGTGCCAGCAGTGAACTCTGGGGCTACACCTTC
D: NA; J: TRBJ1-2; V: TRBV5-1; size: NA; CDR3: CASSSRGGANGYTF; DNA: TGCGCCAGCAGCTCCCGGGGGGGGGCTAATGGCTACACCTTC
D: TRBD2; J: TRBJ2-7; V: TRBV10-3; size: NA; CDR3: CAISDPSAGASSYEQYF; DNA: TGTGCCATCAGTGACCCGTCAGCGGGGGCCAGCTCCTACGAGCAGTACTTC
D: TRBD1; J: TRBJ1-5; V: TRBV2; size: NA; CDR3: CASSGQGANQPQHF; DNA: TGTGCCAGCAGCGGACAGGGGGCAAATCAGCCCCAGCATTTT
D: NA; J: TRBJ1-1; V: TRBV18; size: NA; CDR3: CASSTPNTEAFF; DNA: TGTGCCAGTTCCACACCGAACACTGAAGCTTTCTTT
D: NA; J: TRBJ1-1; V: TRBV27; size: NA; CDR3: CASSPNRVLNTEAFF; DNA: TGTGCCAGCAGTCCAAACAGGGTCTTGAACACTGAAGCTTTCTTT
D: TRBD1; J: TRBJ1-2; V: TRBV28; size: once; CDR3: CASSTGGVVYGYTF; DNA: TGTGCCAGCAGTACAGGGGGAGTTGTCTATGGCTACACCTTC
D: NA; J: TRBJ2-5; V: TRBV19; size: NA; CDR3: CASSPGGQETQYF; DNA: TGTGCCAGTAGTCCAGGCGGCCAAGAGACCCAGTACTTC
D: TRBD1; J: TRBJ2-3; V: TRBV18; size: NA; CDR3: CASSPDRDPGYF; DNA: TGTGCCAGCTCACCGGACAGGGACCCAGGGTATTTT
D: NA; J: TRBJ2-5; V: TRBV3-1/TRBV3-2; size: NA; CDR3: CASSQDVGARETQYF; DNA: TGTGCCAGCAGCCAAGACGTGGGGGCGCGGGAGACCCAGTACTTC
D: TRBD2; J: TRBJ2-2; V: TRBV14; size: NA; CDR3: CASSTERGNGELFF; DNA: TGTGCCAGCAGCACCGAGCGGGGGAACGGGGAGCTGTTTTTT
D: NA; J: TRBJ2-2; V: TRBV9; size: NA; CDR3: CASTPSPANTGELFF; DNA: TGTGCCAGCACCCCGAGTCCCGCGAACACCGGGGAGCTGTTTTTT
D: NA; J: TRBJ1-5; V: TRBV21-1; size: NA; CDR3: CASSKDKTGITLYSNQPQHF; DNA: TGTGCCAGCAGCAAGGATAAGACAGGGATAACTTTATATAGCAATCAGCCCCAGCATTTT
D: NA; J: TRBJ2-6; V: TRBV14; size: NA; CDR3: CASSQGASGANVLTF; DNA: TGTGCCAGCAGCCAAGGGGCCTCTGGGGCCAACGTCCTGACTTTC
D: NA; J: TRBJ2-7; V: TRBV20-1; size: NA; CDR3: CSARSGHEQYF; DNA: TGCAGTGCTAGAAGTGGCCACGAGCAGTACTTC
D: NA; J: TRBJ1-1; V: TRBV5-1; size: few; CDR3: CASSFRGPNTEAFF; DNA: TGCGCCAGCAGCTTTAGGGGACCGAACACTGAAGCTTTCTTT
D: NA; J: TRBJ1-1; V: TRBV28; size: NA; CDR3: CASSFQENTEAFF; DNA: TGTGCCAGCAGTTTTCAGGAGAACACTGAAGCTTTCTTT
D: TRBD1; J: TRBJ1-3; V: TRBV6-1; size: NA; CDR3: CASSEALETGTLLYF; DNA: TGTGCCAGCAGTGAAGCGTTGGAGACAGGGACCCTACTATATTTT
D: TRBD2; J: TRBJ2-2; V: TRBV4-2; size: NA; CDR3: CASSWGGTLYPTGELFF; DNA: TGTGCCAGCAGCTGGGGGGGGACTCTCTACCCCACCGGGGAGCTGTTTTTT
D: NA; J: TRBJ1-2; V: TRBV12-3/TRBV12-4; size: NA; CDR3: CASRTGIDGYTF; DNA: TGTGCCAGCAGAACAGGGATAGATGGCTACACCTTC
D: TRBD2; J: TRBJ2-1; V: TRBV4-2; size: NA; CDR3: CASSQESLAGHNEQFF; DNA: TGTGCCAGCAGCCAAGAATCCCTAGCGGGCCACAATGAGCAGTTCTTC
D: TRBD1; J: TRBJ1-6; V: TRBV28; size: NA; CDR3: CASSPDDRVRSPLHF; DNA: TGTGCCAGCAGTCCCGATGACAGGGTTCGCTCACCCCTCCACTTT
D: NA; J: TRBJ1-1; V: TRBV5-6; size: NA; CDR3: CASSPTRVNTEAFF; DNA: TGTGCCAGCAGCCCCACCCGAGTGAACACTGAAGCTTTCTTT
D: TRBD1; J: TRBJ1-4; V: TRBV6-5; size: NA; CDR3: CASSPVTGLDEKLFF; DNA: TGTGCCAGCTCCCCGGTGACAGGGCTCGATGAAAAACTGTTTTTT
D: NA; J: TRBJ1-5; V: TRBV28; size: NA; CDR3: CASSIPRGGNSNQPQHF; DNA: TGTGCCAGCAGTATCCCGAGGGGGGGAAATAGCAATCAGCCCCAGCATTTT
D: TRBD1; J: TRBJ2-5; V: TRBV28; size: NA; CDR3: CASSSDRVGYETQYF; DNA: TGTGCCAGCAGTTCGGACAGGGTTGGGTATGAGACCCAGTACTTC
D: TRBD1; J: TRBJ1-2; V: TRBV27; size: NA; CDR3: CASSLTGAYGYTF; DNA: TGTGCCAGCAGTTTGACAGGGGCATATGGCTACACCTTC
D: TRBD1; J: TRBJ1-4; V: TRBV5-1; size: NA; CDR3: CASSPRQGKEKLFF; DNA: TGCGCCAGCAGCCCTAGACAGGGAAAGGAAAAACTGTTTTTT
D: NA; J: TRBJ2-7; V: TRBV5-1; size: once; CDR3: CASSLNGGRGASYEQYF; DNA: TGCGCCAGCAGCTTGAATGGCGGCAGGGGAGCCTCCTACGAGCAGTACTTC
D: NA; J: TRBJ1-1; V: TRBV20-1; size: NA; CDR3: CSASEDSLLNTEAFF; DNA: TGCAGTGCTAGTGAAGACTCACTACTGAACACTGAAGCTTTCTTT
D: NA; J: TRBJ2-7; V: TRBV7-2; size: NA; CDR3: CASSSSGAGINYEQYF; DNA: TGTGCCAGCAGCTCGTCCGGGGCTGGGATTAACTACGAGCAGTACTTC
D: TRBD1; J: TRBJ2-1; V: TRBV5-1; size: NA; CDR3: CASSAGTGIDEQFF; DNA: TGCGCCAGCAGCGCCGGGACAGGGATCGATGAGCAGTTCTTC
D: NA; J: TRBJ1-4; V: TRBV6-1; size: NA; CDR3: CASSEYGAGEKLFF; DNA: TGTGCCAGCAGTGAATATGGGGCTGGAGAAAAACTGTTTTTT
D: TRBD1; J: TRBJ1-5; V: TRBV24-1; size: once; CDR3: CATSDGPTGDRQPQHF; DNA: TGTGCCACCAGTGATGGTCCCACAGGGGACAGGCAGCCCCAGCATTTT
D: NA; J: TRBJ1-3; V: TRBV3-1/TRBV3-2; size: once; CDR3: CASSQYEGGNTIYF; DNA: TGTGCCAGCAGCCAATACGAGGGTGGGAACACCATATATTTT
D: NA; J: TRBJ2-7; V: TRBV4-1; size: NA; CDR3: CASSQTGFEQYF; DNA: TGCGCCAGCAGCCAAACAGGGTTCGAGCAGTACTTC
D: TRBD1; J: TRBJ2-7; V: TRBV11-2; size: NA; CDR3: CASSLVRDRGYEQYF; DNA: TGTGCCAGCAGCTTAGTTCGGGACAGGGGCTACGAGCAGTACTTC
D: NA; J: TRBJ1-2; V: TRBV18; size: NA; CDR3: CASSPDFNYGYTF; DNA: TGTGCCAGCTCACCGGATTTTAACTATGGCTACACCTTC
D: NA; J: TRBJ1-1; V: TRBV5-6; size: NA; CDR3: CASSFPGAVGTEAFF; DNA: TGTGCCAGCAGCTTCCCAGGTGCAGTGGGCACTGAAGCTTTCTTT